A single sample gave rise to the 10 T cell receptor beta chains below, sequenced in a study of shared clonotypes between healthy human individuals. Profiled with immunoSEQ multiplex PCR; TCRdb holds only in-frame clones, not every one. Of over 2 million clones in the sample, about nine tenths were seen once. Sequenced input: naive CD4+ T cells from PBMCs. Subset of the sample: CD45RA+ positively selected. The receptors come from a young man in good health. Some clones in this sample may be carry-over from other donors' samples.

On this clone itself: Other DNA sequences of this sample code for an identical CDR3. V usage is TRBV7-9 and J usage is TRBJ1-4; D call uncertain. The CDR3 runs 11 residues. The germline V gene has CDR1 SEHNR and CDR2 FQNEAQ (reference sequence). Trimming shortened V by 5 bases and J by 8 bases, and 6 bases separated the two germline ends. Here the CDR3 DNA reads TGTGCCAGCAGCCCGGGCGAAAAACTGTTTTTT. Translated, it gives CASSPGEKLFF.

The chain joins TRBV5-1 to TRBJ1-1, with D possibly being TRBD1 (5 bases). The V gene lost 5 bases and the J gene lost 1 base, with 18 bases spanning the gap. This CDR3 comprises 16 residues. Germline assignment: CDR1 SGHRS and CDR2 YFSETQ. CDR3 in amino acids: CASRNIQDGPNTEAFF. The DNA of the CDR3 is TGCGCCAGCAGAAACATACAGGACGGGCCGAACACTGAAGCTTTCTTT.

This chain links TRBV11-3 with TRBJ2-7; 7 bases are shared with TRBD2. Trimming cost V 5 bases and J 2 bases; bases outside gene matches: 6. This CDR3 has 14 residues. Germline V gene lookup returns CDR1 SGHNT and CDR2 YENEEA. The CDR3 DNA sequence: TGTGCCAGCAGCCGTGAAGGGAGGGCCTACGAGCAGTACTTC. It codes for CASSREGRAYEQYF.

The rearrangement joins TRBV5-1 to TRBJ2-1, with 7 bases aligning to TRBD1. The germline V gene encodes CDR1 SGHRS and CDR2 YFSETQ. The CDR3 is made up of 15 amino acids. Trimming took 7 bases from V and 6 from J; bases not matched to a gene: 13. The CDR3 loop reads CASGLQGPPINEQFF. CDR3 sequence (DNA): TGCGCCAGCGGGTTACAGGGGCCGCCGATCAATGAGCAGTTCTTC.

The chain carries TRBV9 and TRBJ1-4, with D perhaps matching TRBD1 (5 bases). V was cut by 4 bases and J by 7 bases, with 17 bases left in between. CDR1 and CDR2 (germline): SGDLS, YYNGEE. The CDR3 covers 15 residues. The CDR3 reads CASSFGGGAAEKLFF. The DNA of the CDR3 is TGTGCCAGCAGCTTTGGAGGAGGGGCGGCTGAAAAACTGTTTTTT.

V and J are TRBV7-2 and TRBJ2-7; 13 bases are a match to TRBD2. This CDR3 region has 17 residues. Trimming at V came to 1 base and at J to 3 bases, leaving 6 bases not matched to a gene. Germline V CDR1 and CDR2: SGHTA, FQGNSA. The CDR3 spells CASSLGTSGRNYYEQYF. CDR3 coding DNA: TGTGCCAGCAGCTTAGGGACTAGCGGGAGAAATTACTACGAGCAGTACTTC.

The rearrangement joins TRBV7-8 to TRBJ2-5, with 7 bases matching TRBD2. The junction had 11 bases not matched to a gene; V was cut back by 5 bases and J by 2 bases. Germline CDR1 SGHVS, CDR2 FQNEAQ. The CDR3 is 16 amino acids. CDR3 protein: CASSPGRASGQETQYF. In DNA, the CDR3 is TGTGCCAGCAGCCCGGGGCGGGCTAGCGGACAAGAGACCCAGTACTTC.

This chain connects TRBV28 to TRBJ2-2; 11 nucleotides line up with TRBD2. CDR3 size: 18 residues. Germline CDR1 and CDR2: MDHEN and SYDVKM. With 4 bases clipped from V and 6 bases from J, the junction kept 13 bases outside the gene matches. The CDR3: CASSYLIAGGLFSGELFF. CDR3 bases: TGTGCCAGCAGTTATCTCATAGCGGGAGGGCTGTTTTCCGGGGAGCTGTTTTTT. Variable domain in full (rest from reference TRBV28 and TRBJ2-2): DVKVTQSSRYLVKRTGEKVFLECVQDMDHENMFWYRQDPGLGLRLIYFSYDVKMKEKGDIPEGYSVSREKKERFSLILESASTNQTSMYLCASSYLIAGGLFSGELFFGEGSRLTVL.

The genes are TRBV4-2 and TRBJ1-2, with 8 bases lining up with TRBD1. The CDR3 is 15 amino acids. Losses at the gene ends were 0 bases for V and 6 bases for J; bases not matched to a gene: 6. Germline CDR1 reads LGHNA; CDR2 reads YNFKEQ. The CDR3 here is CASSQDRGQGDGYTF. CDR3 sequence (DNA): TGTGCCAGCAGCCAAGATCGAGGACAGGGTGATGGCTACACCTTC.

Only one count was recorded for this clone. The rearrangement links TRBV7-9 to TRBJ2-1, with TRBD2 as a possible D gene (5 bases). V gave up 1 base and J gave up 4 bases, with 11 bases separating them. This CDR3 comprises 15 residues. The germline V gene has CDR1 SEHNR and CDR2 FQNEAQ (reference sequence). Here the CDR3 reads CASSLGTVWYNEQFF. The CDR3 DNA sequence: TGTGCCAGCAGCTTAGGGACTGTATGGTACAATGAGCAGTTCTTC.